This T cell receptor (beta chain) was recorded in a study of Graves' ophthalmopathy and Graves' hyperthyroidism. RNA served as the template for amplifying TCR beta CDR3 regions. First-round RT-PCR used HTBI primers; second-round multiplex PCR followed. In TCRdb, the multiplex PCR reads were re-called with MiXCR into one record per CDR3 protein. The profile covers approximately 330,000 distinct CDR3 sequences, with 15% to 20% appearing a single time and roughly an eighth taken by the ten largest. Among the exclusions were patients with other autoimmune diseases, uncontrolled infections, pregnancy or lactation. The CDR3 consists of 11 residues. Germline V CDR1 and CDR2: SQVTM, ANQGSEA. The germline V and J ends were trimmed by 4 bases and 5 bases, with 8 bases remaining between them. General study points: Both a roughly 65% sensitivity and an approximately 72% specificity characterized the model's predictions of ophthalmopathy progression.

This clonotype has a count of ten or more. The antigen remains unidentified. V is TRBV29-1 and J is TRBJ1-1; a possible D gene is TRBD1 (5 bases). The TCR sequence derives from an adult man with Graves' ophthalmopathy. Sequencing was performed on peripheral blood. CDR3 residues: CSVGWGTEAFF. Written as DNA, the CDR3 is TGCAGCGTTGGTTGGGGGACTGAAGCTTTCTTT.